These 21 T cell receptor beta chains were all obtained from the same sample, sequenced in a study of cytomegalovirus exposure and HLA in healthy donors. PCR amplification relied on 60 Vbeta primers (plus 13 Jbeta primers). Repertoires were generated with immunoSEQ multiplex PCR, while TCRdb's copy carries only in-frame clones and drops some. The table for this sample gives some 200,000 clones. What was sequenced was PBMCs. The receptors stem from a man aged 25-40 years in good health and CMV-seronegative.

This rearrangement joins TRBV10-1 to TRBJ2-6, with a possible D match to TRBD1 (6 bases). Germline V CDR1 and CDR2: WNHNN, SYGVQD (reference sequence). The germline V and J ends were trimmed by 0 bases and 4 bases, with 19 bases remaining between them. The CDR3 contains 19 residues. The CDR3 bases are TGCGCCAGCAGTGAGTCGCGCCTACAGGGCTCTCTGGGGGCCAACGTCCTGACTTTC. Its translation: CASSESRLQGSLGANVLTF.

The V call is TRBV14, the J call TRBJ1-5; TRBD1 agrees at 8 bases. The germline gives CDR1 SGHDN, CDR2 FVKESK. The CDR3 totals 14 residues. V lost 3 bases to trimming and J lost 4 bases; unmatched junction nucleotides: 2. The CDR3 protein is CASSQGQVNQPQHF. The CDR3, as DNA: TGTGCCAGCAGCCAGGGACAGGTAAATCAGCCCCAGCATTTT. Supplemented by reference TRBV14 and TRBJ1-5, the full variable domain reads EAGVTQFPSHSVIEKGQTVTLRCDPISGHDNLYWYRRVMGKEIKFLLHFVKESKQDESGMPNNRFLAERTGGTYSTLKVQPAELEDSGVYFCASSQGQVNQPQHFGDGTRLSIL.

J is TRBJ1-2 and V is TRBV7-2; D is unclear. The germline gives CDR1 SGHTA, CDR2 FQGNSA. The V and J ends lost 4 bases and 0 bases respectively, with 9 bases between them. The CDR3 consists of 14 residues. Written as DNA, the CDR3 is TGTGCCAGCAGCTCGGGCGGGACTAACTATGGCTACACCTTC. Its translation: CASSSGGTNYGYTF.

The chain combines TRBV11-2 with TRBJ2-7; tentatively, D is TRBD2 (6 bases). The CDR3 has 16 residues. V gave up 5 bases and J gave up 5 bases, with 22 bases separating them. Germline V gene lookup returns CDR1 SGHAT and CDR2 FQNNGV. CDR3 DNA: TGTGCCAGCAGCCCCCGTCTAGACCCCAGGGAGGACGAGCAGTACTTC. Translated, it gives CASSPRLDPREDEQYF.

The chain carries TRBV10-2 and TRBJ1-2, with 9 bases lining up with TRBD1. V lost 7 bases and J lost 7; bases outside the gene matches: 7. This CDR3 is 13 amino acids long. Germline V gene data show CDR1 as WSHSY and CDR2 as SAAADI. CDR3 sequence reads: CASTHRGQGGYTF. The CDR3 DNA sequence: TGCGCCAGCACACACAGGGGGCAAGGTGGCTACACCTTC.

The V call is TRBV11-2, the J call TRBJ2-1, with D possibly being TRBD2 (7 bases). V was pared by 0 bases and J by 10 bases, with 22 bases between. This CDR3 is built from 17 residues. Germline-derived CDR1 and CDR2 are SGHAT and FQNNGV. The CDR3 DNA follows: TGTGCCAGCAGCTTAGATGGGGGCGGGAGCCTATCTGGAGAGCAGTTCTTC. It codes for CASSLDGGGSLSGEQFF.

The CDR3 DNA reads as TGTGCCAGCAGCGTAGGAGCGGACTTACGAGACAATGAGCAGTTCTTC. Its translation: CASSVGADLRDNEQFF. This chain connects TRBV9 to TRBJ2-1; possible D gene TRBD2, 5 bases. CDR1 is SGDLS and CDR2 is YYNGEE in the germline V gene. The CDR3 spans 16 residues. Trimming took 0 bases from V and 5 from J, leaving 15 bases between them.

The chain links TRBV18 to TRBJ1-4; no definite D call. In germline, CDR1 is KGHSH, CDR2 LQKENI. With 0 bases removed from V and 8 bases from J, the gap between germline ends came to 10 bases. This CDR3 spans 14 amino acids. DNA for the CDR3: TGTGCCAGCTCACCACCCGGGGATGGGGAAAAACTGTTTTTT. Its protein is CASSPPGDGEKLFF. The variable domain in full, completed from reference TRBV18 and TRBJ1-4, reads NAGVMQNPRHLVRRRGQEARLRCSPMKGHSHVYWYRQLPEEGLKFMVYLQKENIIDESGMPKERFSAEFPKEGPSILRIQQVVRGDSAAYFCASSPPGDGEKLFFGSGTQLSVL.

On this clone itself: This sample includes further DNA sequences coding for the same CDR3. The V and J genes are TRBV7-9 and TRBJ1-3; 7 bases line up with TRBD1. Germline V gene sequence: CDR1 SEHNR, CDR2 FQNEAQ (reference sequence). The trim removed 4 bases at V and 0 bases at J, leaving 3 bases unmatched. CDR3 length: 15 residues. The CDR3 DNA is TGTGCCAGCAGCTCCCGGGACAGCTCTGGAAACACCATATATTTT. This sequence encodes CASSSRDSSGNTIYF.

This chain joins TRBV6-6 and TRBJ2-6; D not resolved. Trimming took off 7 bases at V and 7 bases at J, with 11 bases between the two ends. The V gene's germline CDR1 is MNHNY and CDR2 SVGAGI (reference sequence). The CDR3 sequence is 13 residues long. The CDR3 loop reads CASNADGANVLTF. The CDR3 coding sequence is TGTGCCAGCAATGCCGATGGCGCCAACGTCCTGACTTTC.

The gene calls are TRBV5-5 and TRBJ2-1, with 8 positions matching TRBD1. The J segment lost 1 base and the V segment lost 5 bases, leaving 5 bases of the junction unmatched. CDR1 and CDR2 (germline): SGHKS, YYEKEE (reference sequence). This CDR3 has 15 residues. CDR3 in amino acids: CASSKQGGSYNEQFF. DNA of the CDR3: TGTGCCAGCAGTAAACAGGGGGGTTCCTACAATGAGCAGTTCTTC.

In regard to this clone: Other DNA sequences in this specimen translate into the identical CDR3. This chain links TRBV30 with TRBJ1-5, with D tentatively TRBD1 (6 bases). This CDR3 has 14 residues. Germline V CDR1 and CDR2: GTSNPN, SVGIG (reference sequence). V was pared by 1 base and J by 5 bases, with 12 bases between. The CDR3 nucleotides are TGTGCCTGGAGTGGGACAGCGACTGATCAGCCCCAGCATTTT. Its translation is CAWSGTATDQPQHF.

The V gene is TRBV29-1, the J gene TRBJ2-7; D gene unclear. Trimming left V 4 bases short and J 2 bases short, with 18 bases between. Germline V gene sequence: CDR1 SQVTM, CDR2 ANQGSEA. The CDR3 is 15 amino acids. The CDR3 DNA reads TGCAGCGTTGGCAAATTCCAGGTCGAAGCCTACGAGCAGTACTTC. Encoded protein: CSVGKFQVEAYEQYF.

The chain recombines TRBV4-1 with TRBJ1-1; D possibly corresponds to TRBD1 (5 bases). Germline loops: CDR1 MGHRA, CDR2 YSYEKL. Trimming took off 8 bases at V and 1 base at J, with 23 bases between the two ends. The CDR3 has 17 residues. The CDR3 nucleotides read TGCGCCAGCGCTCTCCGCCCCCCCAGCGGGGGGAACACTGAAGCTTTCTTT. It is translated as CASALRPPSGGNTEAFF.

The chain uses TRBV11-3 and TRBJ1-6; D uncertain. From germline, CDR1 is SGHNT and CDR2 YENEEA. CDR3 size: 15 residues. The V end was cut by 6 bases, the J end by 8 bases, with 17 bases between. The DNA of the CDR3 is TGTGCCAGCAGGCAATCCGGGGTACCGGATTCACCCCTCCACTTT. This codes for CASRQSGVPDSPLHF. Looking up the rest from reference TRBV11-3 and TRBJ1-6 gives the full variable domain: EAGVVQSPRYKIIEKKQPVAFWCNPISGHNTLYWYLQNLGQGPELLIRYENEEAVDDSQLPKDRFSAERLKGVDSTLKIQPAELGDSAVYLCASRQSGVPDSPLHFGNGTRLTVT.

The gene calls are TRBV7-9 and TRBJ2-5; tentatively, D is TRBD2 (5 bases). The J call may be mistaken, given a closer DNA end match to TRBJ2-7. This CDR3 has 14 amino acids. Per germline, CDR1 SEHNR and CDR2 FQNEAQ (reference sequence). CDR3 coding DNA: TGTGCCAGCAGCTTAGCGGTTAGCGCCTACGAGCAGTACTTC. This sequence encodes CASSLAVSAYEQYF.

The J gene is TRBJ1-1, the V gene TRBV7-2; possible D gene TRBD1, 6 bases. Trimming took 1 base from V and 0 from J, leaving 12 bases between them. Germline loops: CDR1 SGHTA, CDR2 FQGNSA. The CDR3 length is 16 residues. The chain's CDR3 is CASSLDFPGVNTEAFF. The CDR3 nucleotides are TGTGCCAGCAGCTTAGATTTCCCAGGGGTGAACACTGAAGCTTTCTTT.

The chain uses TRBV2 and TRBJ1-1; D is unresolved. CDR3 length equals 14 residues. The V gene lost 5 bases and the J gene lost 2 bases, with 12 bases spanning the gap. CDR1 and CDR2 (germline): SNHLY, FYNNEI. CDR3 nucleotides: TGTGCCAGCAGTTCCAGAACCTTCAACACTGAAGCTTTCTTT. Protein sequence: CASSSRTFNTEAFF.

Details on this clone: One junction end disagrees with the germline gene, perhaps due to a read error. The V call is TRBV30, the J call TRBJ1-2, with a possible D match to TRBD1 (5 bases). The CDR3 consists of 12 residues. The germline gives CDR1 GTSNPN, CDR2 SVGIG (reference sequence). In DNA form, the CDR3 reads TGTGCCGGGAGCGGGGGTAACTATGGCTACACCTTC. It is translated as CAGSGGNYGYTF.

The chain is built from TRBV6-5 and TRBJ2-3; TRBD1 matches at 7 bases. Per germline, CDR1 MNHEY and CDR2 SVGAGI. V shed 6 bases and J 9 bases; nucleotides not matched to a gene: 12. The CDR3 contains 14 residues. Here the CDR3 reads CASSWSTKTGTQYF. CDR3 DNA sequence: TGTGCCAGCAGCTGGTCCACTAAGACAGGGACGCAGTATTTT.

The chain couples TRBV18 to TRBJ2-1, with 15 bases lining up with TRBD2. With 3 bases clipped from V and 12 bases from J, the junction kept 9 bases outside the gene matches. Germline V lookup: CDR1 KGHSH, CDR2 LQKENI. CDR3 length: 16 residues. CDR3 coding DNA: TGTGCCAGCTCACCGGGACTAGCGGGGGGAAAGAAGGGGCAGTTCTTC. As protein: CASSPGLAGGKKGQFF.